This T cell receptor (beta chain) was recorded in a study of vaccination effects on CD4 cells after COVID-19 (dated by TCRdb to between 2020 and 2023). Regarding the complete study: In the ViraFEST assay, PBMC were stimulated with viral peptide pools, and TCR sequencing was then used to find antigen-specific CD4+ T cell clonotypes based on their expansion. Altogether, roughly 10 COVID-19 convalescent patients and 4 SARS-CoV-2-naive healthy vaccine recipients made up the full study. SARS-CoV-2 spike-specific CD4+ TCR repertoires from before and after mRNA vaccination were compared in COVID-19 convalescent patients and in infection-naive vaccine recipients. A few million PBMC per well were cultured with 9 to 10 ug/ml peptides in IMDM containing around 5.3% human AB serum, 10 IU/ml IL-2 and gentamicin. Participants received two doses of either the BNT162b2 or the mRNA-1273 mRNA SARS-CoV-2 vaccine. The Oncomine TCR Beta short-read assay on an Illumina iSeq 100 was used to sequence cultures from other donors in the study. The study at large found these results: At late post-vaccination timepoints, both infection-induced and vaccine-induced clones showed marked clonal contraction, consistent with waning T cell responses. Among healthy vaccine recipients, nearly all vaccine-induced clones were SARS-CoV-2 mono-reactive, and only 1 of 255 was cross-reactive with common cold coronaviruses. The study was limited by a small number of convalescent patients, and early post-infection timepoints were lacking.

V loses 1 base, J loses 8 bases, and the germline ends lie 17 bases apart. CDR1 SGHTA and CDR2 FQGNSA were looked up in the germline V gene. Measured from the cysteine to the phenylalanine, the CDR3 is 15 residues long. The CDR3 DNA has 45 bases and is translated from base 1. Notes on this clone: Its antigen is currently not known. No much larger clone is present one base from it, and per-base qualities are unavailable.

The library came from the immunoSEQ multiplex PCR assay. DNA from the cultured and isolated CD4+ T cells underwent TCR beta CDR3 sequencing. The authors processed their data as follows. Non-productive TCR sequences were removed, reads were trimmed to the CDR3 region, and CDR3s of at least 7 amino acids were retained. The MANAFEST web app was used to pick out antigen-specific clonotypes by comparing their expansion in peptide wells with that in reference cultures. Positive clones required FDR<0.05 expansion versus reference and all other wells, odds ratio above 5, and frequency above 0.1% in two replicate wells. Clonotypes significantly expanded in SARS-CoV-2 spike wells and in at least one common cold coronavirus spike condition were defined as cross-reactive. CDR3 similarity was assessed by Levenshtein distance with the stringdist R package, and unrooted trees were built with ape in R 3.6.1. TCRdb holds this immuneACCESS table with in-frame rearrangements only. Some clones are missing; in checked studies, unresolved V genes explain under half, and the rest has no known cause. The V and J calls and the clone size are those of that table, but D and trimming were determined from the DNA. The sample records about 74,000 clones, roughly three quarters of which are singletons. The top ten constitute roughly 2% of the sample.

After about 10 days of culture, CD4+ T cells were isolated with the EasySep CD4+ T cell isolation kit. None of the healthy vaccine recipients had a prior SARS-CoV-2 infection, which was confirmed by nucleocapsid antibody tests that came back negative both before and after vaccination. On days 3 and 7, half of the culture medium was replaced with fresh IL-2-containing medium. Each peptide stimulation condition was cultured in triplicate wells unless otherwise noted. PBMC were separated from whole blood using Ficoll-Paque Plus gradient centrifugation and were then either cryopreserved at -140C or used fresh. The QIAamp micro DNA kit was used to extract genomic DNA from the cultured CD4+ T cells.

This TCR derives from a human donor who received a COVID-19 vaccine. Here the sequenced sample was CD4+ T cells from PBMCs cultured without peptide, taken before COVID-19 vaccination. The V and J genes are TRBV7-2 and TRBJ1-2; matching of 6 bases hints at TRBD1 as the D gene. CDR3 sequence: CASSLGLGTQRGYTF. The DNA reads TGTGCCAGCAGCTTAGGTTTAGGGACACAAAGGGGCTACACCTTC.